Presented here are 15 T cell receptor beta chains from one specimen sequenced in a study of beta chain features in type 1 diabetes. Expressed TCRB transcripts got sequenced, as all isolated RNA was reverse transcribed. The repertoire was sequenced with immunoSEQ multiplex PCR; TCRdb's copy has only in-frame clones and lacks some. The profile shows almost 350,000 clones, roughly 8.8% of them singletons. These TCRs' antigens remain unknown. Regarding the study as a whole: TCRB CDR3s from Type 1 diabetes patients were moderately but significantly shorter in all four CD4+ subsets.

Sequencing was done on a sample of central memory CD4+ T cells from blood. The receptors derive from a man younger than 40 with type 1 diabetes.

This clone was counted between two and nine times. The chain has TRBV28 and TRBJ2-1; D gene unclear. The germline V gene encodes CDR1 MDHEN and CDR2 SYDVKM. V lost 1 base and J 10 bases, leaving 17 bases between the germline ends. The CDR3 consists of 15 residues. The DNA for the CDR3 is TGTGCCAGCAGTTTATTCTTCATGGTCTCACGGGAGCAGTTCTTC. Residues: CASSLFFMVSREQFF.

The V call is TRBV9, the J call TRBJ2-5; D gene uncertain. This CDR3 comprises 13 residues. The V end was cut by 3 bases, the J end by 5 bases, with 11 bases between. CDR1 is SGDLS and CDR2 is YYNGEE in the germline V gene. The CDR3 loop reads CASSDSVGETQYF. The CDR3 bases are TGTGCCAGCAGCGACTCGGTTGGGGAGACCCAGTACTTC.

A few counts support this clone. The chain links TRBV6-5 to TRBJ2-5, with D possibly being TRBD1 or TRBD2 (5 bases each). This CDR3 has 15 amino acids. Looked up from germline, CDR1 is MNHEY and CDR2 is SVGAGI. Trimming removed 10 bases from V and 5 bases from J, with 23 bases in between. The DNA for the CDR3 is TGTGCCATCAGGAAGAGGGACGTGGGAAGCGAGACCCAGTACTTC. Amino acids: CAIRKRDVGSETQYF.

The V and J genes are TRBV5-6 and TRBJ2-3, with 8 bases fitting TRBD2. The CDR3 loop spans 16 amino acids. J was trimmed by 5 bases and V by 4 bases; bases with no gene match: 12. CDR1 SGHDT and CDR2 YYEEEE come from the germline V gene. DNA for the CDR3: TGTGCCAGCAGCCCCGGGGTAGCGGGGTCTGTAGATACGCAGTATTTT. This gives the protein CASSPGVAGSVDTQYF.

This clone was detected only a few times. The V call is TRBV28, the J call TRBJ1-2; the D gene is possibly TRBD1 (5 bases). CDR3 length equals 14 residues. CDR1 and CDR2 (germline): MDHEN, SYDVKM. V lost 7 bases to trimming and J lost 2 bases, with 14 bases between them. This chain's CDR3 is CASIFTGGNYGYTF. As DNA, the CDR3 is TGTGCCAGCATTTTTACGGGGGGAAACTATGGCTACACCTTC.

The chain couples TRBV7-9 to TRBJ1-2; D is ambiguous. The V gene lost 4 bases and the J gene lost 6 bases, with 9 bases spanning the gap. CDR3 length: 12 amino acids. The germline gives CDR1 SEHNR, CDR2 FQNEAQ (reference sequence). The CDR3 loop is CASSSTDDGYTF. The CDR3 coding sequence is TGTGCCAGCAGCTCGACCGATGATGGCTACACCTTC.

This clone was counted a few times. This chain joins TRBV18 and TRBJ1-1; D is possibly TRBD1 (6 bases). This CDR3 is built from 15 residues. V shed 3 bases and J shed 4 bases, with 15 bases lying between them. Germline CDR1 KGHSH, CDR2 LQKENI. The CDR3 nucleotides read TGTGCCAGCTCACCTCCTAAGGGGGAGGGCACTGAAGCTTTCTTT. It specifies CASSPPKGEGTEAFF.

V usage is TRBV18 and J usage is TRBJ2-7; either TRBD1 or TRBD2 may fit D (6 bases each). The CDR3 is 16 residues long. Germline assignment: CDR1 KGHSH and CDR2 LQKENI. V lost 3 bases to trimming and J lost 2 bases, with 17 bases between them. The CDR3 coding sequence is TGTGCCAGCTCACCGGGGGGCGGGTCAACTACCTACGAGCAGTACTTC. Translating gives CASSPGGGSTTYEQYF.

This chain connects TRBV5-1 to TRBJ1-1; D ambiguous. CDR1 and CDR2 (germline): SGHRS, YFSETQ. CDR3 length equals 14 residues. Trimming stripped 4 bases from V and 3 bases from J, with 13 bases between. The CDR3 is CASSRGTMDTEAFF. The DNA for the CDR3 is TGCGCCAGCAGCCGAGGCACCATGGACACTGAAGCTTTCTTT.

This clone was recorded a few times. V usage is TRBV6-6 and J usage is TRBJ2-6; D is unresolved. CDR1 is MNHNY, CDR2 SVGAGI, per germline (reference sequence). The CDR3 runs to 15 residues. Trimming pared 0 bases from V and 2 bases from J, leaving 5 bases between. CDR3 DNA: TGTGCCAGCAGTTACTCTGGTACTGGGGCCAACGTCCTGACTTTC. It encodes CASSYSGTGANVLTF.

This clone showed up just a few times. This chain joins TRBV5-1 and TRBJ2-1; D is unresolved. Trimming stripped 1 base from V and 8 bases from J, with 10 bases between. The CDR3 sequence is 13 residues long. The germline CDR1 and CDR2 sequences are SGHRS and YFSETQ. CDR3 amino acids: CASSLNSRDEQFF. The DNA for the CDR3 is TGCGCCAGCAGCTTGAATTCTAGGGATGAGCAGTTCTTC.

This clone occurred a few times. CDR3 amino acids: CASSLVTGGDYTQYF. CDR3 DNA sequence: TGCGCCAGCAGCTTGGTGACAGGGGGCGATTATACGCAGTATTTT. The chain links TRBV5-1 to TRBJ2-3, with TRBD1 matching 10 bases. This CDR3 is built from 15 residues. V shed 0 bases, J shed 7 bases, and the junction held 5 bases outside the gene matches. Germline V gene lookup returns CDR1 SGHRS and CDR2 YFSETQ.

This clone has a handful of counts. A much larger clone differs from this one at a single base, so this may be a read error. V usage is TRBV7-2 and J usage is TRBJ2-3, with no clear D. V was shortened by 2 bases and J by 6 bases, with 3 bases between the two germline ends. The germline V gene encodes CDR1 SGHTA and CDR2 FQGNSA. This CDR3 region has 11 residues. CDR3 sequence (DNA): TGTGCCAGCAGCTTACGGGATACGCAGTATTTT. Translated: CASSLRDTQYF.

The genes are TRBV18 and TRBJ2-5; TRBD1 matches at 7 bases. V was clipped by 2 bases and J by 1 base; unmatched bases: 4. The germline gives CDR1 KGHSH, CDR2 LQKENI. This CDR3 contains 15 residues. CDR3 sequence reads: CASSPKGQSQETQYF. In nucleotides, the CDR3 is TGTGCCAGCTCACCAAAGGGACAGTCCCAAGAGACCCAGTACTTC.

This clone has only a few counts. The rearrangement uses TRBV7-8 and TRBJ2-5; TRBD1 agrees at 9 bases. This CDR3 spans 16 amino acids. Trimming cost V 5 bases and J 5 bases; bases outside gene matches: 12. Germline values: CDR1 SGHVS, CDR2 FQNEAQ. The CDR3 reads CASSNLAGTGLETQYF. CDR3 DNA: TGTGCCAGCAGCAACCTGGCAGGGACAGGGTTGGAGACCCAGTACTTC.